A single sample gave rise to the 24 T cell receptor beta chains below, sequenced in a study of cytomegalovirus exposure and HLA in healthy donors. Vbeta (60) and Jbeta (13) primers were used in the PCR. Measured with immunoSEQ multiplex PCR; TCRdb has only the in-frame clones, and not every one. The sample lists roughly 130,000 clones, 75% to 85% occurring once. Sequencing was carried out using PBMCs. Receptors originate from a man aged 50-59 years in good health and CMV-seronegative.

The chain joins TRBV30 to TRBJ1-3; TRBD1 might be the D (5 bases). Trimming pared 8 bases from V and 2 bases from J, leaving 13 bases between. Germline loops: CDR1 GTSNPN, CDR2 SVGIG (reference sequence). This CDR3 comprises 13 residues. The chain's CDR3 is CASKGKAGNTIYF. As DNA, the CDR3 is TGTGCCAGCAAGGGGAAGGCTGGAAACACCATATATTTT.

Only a few counts were recorded for this clone. The chain uses TRBV9 and TRBJ2-7, with TRBD1 matching 11 bases. The germline V gene has CDR1 SGDLS and CDR2 YYNGEE. The ends lost 0 bases at V and 6 bases at J; junction bases unmatched: 2. The CDR3 runs 14 residues. The CDR3 bases are TGTGCCAGCAGCGTAGCCGGGACAGGGGGCGAGCAGTACTTC. Protein: CASSVAGTGGEQYF.

The V and J genes are TRBV19 and TRBJ1-5, with TRBD1 as a possible D gene (6 bases). CDR3 size: 16 residues. Germline values: CDR1 LNHDA, CDR2 SQIVND (reference sequence). The V end was cut by 4 bases, the J end by 3 bases, with 16 bases between. CDR3 region: CASSRGAGGPNQPQHF. Written as DNA, the CDR3 is TGTGCCAGTAGTAGAGGGGCGGGGGGGCCCAATCAGCCCCAGCATTTT. The variable domain in full, completed from reference TRBV19 and TRBJ1-5, reads DGGITQSPKYLFRKEGQNVTLSCEQNLNHDAMYWYRQDPGQGLRLIYYSQIVNDFQKGDIAEGYSVSREKKESFPLTVTSAQKNPTAFYLCASSRGAGGPNQPQHFGDGTRLSIL.

The chain carries TRBV27 and TRBJ2-7; 9 nucleotides line up with TRBD1. The CDR3 sequence is 14 residues long. The V and J ends lost 3 bases and 0 bases, in that order; junction bases with no gene match: 0. The V gene's germline CDR1 is MNHEY and CDR2 SMNVEV (reference sequence). In DNA, the CDR3 is TGTGCCAGCAGTTTGACAGGGGGCTCCTACGAGCAGTACTTC. Translating gives CASSLTGGSYEQYF.

The chain uses TRBV19 and TRBJ1-2; TRBD1 aligns across 8 bases. After removal of 7 bases from V and 4 bases from J, the junction contained 8 bases not matched to a gene. This CDR3 contains 14 residues. The V gene's germline CDR1 is LNHDA and CDR2 SQIVND (reference sequence). In DNA form, the CDR3 reads TGTGCCAGTAACACCGGACAGGGCGGCTATGGCTACACCTTC. Translated: CASNTGQGGYGYTF.

A few counts support this clone. The chain employs TRBV4-1 and TRBJ2-7, with D uncertain. Trimming stripped 4 bases from V and 3 bases from J, with 16 bases between. CDR3 length: 15 amino acids. The germline gives CDR1 MGHRA, CDR2 YSYEKL. CDR3 sequence: CASSLRVIPDYEQYF. In DNA form, the CDR3 reads TGCGCCAGCAGCCTCCGGGTCATCCCTGACTACGAGCAGTACTTC.

This chain joins TRBV6-5 and TRBJ1-3; weak D call: TRBD1 (6 bases). Germline CDR1 reads MNHEY; CDR2 reads SVGAGI. This CDR3 spans 15 amino acids. Trimming pared 2 bases from V and 0 bases from J, leaving 8 bases between. The CDR3: CASSYTGRSGNTIYF. For the CDR3, the DNA is TGTGCCAGCAGTTACACAGGGCGCTCTGGAAACACCATATATTTT.

This sequence joins TRBV5-1 and TRBJ2-1, with TRBD2 matching 9 bases. Germline assignment: CDR1 SGHRS and CDR2 YFSETQ. J gave up 3 bases and V 4 bases, and 2 bases lay outside the gene matches. This CDR3 region has 14 residues. CDR3 DNA sequence: TGCGCCAGCAGCGCGGGGGGGCTCTACAATGAGCAGTTCTTC. It yields the protein CASSAGGLYNEQFF.

The V gene is TRBV28, the J gene TRBJ1-1, with 9 positions matching TRBD1. V shed 6 bases, J shed 2 bases, and the junction held 10 bases outside the gene matches. This CDR3 spans 16 amino acids. Germline assignment: CDR1 MDHEN and CDR2 SYDVKM. The CDR3 DNA sequence: TGTGCCAGCAGCCCGGGACAGGGAACTTTAAACACTGAAGCTTTCTTT. This encodes CASSPGQGTLNTEAFF.

The chain has TRBV5-4 and TRBJ1-2; 9 nucleotides line up with TRBD1. This CDR3 contains 13 residues. The germline CDR1 and CDR2 sequences are SGHNT and YYREEE (reference sequence). Losses at the gene ends were 5 bases for V and 3 bases for J; bases not matched to a gene: 2. The CDR3 spells CASRRTGDYGYTF. The CDR3 bases are TGTGCCAGCAGGAGGACAGGGGACTATGGCTACACCTTC.

The V gene is TRBV4-2, the J gene TRBJ2-7, with D maybe TRBD1 (6 bases). This CDR3 comprises 14 residues. Trimming took 1 base from V and 5 from J, leaving 12 bases between them. In germline, CDR1 is LGHNA, CDR2 YNFKEQ. For the CDR3, the DNA is TGTGCCAGCAGCCAAGCTTACAGGGTTCACGAGCAGTACTTC. Residues: CASSQAYRVHEQYF.

This chain uses TRBV7-3 with TRBJ2-1; 10 nucleotides agree with TRBD1. The length of the CDR3 is 14 residues. The V and J ends lost 5 bases and 7 bases, in that order; junction bases with no gene match: 5. Germline V CDR1 and CDR2: SGHTA, FQGTGA. This CDR3 reads CASSKDRGVNEQFF. CDR3 bases: TGTGCCAGCAGCAAGGACAGGGGGGTAAATGAGCAGTTCTTC.

The chain uses TRBV2 and TRBJ1-6, with D uncertain. In germline, CDR1 is SNHLY, CDR2 FYNNEI. V lost 6 bases and J 0 bases, leaving 6 bases between the germline ends. This CDR3 has 14 residues. CDR3 coding DNA: TGTGCCAGCAGCAAGAGCTCCTATAATTCACCCCTCCACTTT. This encodes CASSKSSYNSPLHF.

This rearrangement joins TRBV10-2 to TRBJ2-7, with 8 bases aligning to TRBD2. In germline, CDR1 is WSHSY, CDR2 SAAADI. CDR3 length: 14 residues. Unmatched junction bases numbered 6, after V lost 6 bases and J lost 2 bases. CDR3 coding DNA: TGCGCCAGCAGAAGTATAGCGGGGACCTACGAGCAGTACTTC. Encoded protein: CASRSIAGTYEQYF.

The chain uses TRBV10-3 and TRBJ1-3; possibly TRBD1 for D (6 bases). V was cut by 6 bases and J by 2 bases, with 14 bases left in between. Germline CDR1 reads ENHRY; CDR2 reads SYGVKD. The CDR3 is made up of 15 amino acids. The CDR3 loop is CAISRDNRPGNTIYF. Here the CDR3 DNA reads TGTGCCATCAGCAGGGACAATCGACCTGGAAACACCATATATTTT.

CDR3: CASSLYQKTTNEKLFF. The DNA of the CDR3 is TGTGCCAGCAGCTTGTATCAGAAAACAACTAATGAAAAACTGTTTTTT. The V call is TRBV5-8, the J call TRBJ1-4; the D is unclear. The V gene's germline CDR1 is SGHTS and CDR2 YDEGEE. The CDR3 consists of 16 residues. V was trimmed by 1 base and J by 0 bases, leaving 10 bases between them.

The chain employs TRBV2 and TRBJ2-3; TRBD1 might be the D (5 bases). V was shortened by 7 bases and J by 5 bases, with 13 bases between the two germline ends. The CDR3 loop spans 13 amino acids. The V gene's germline CDR1 is SNHLY and CDR2 FYNNEI. The CDR3 loop is CASKRTKGDTQYF. The CDR3 nucleotides are TGTGCCAGCAAGAGGACAAAGGGAGATACGCAGTATTTT.

The rearrangement joins TRBV6-5 to TRBJ2-5, with 8 positions matching TRBD1. The J call is in doubt because the DNA end fits TRBJ2-7 better. The CDR3 consists of 14 residues. Germline V gene sequence: CDR1 MNHEY, CDR2 SVGAGI. DNA of the CDR3: TGTGCCAGCAGTTACTCGGACAGGGTCTACGAGCAGTACTTC. Translation gives CASSYSDRVYEQYF.

The V and J genes are TRBV30 and TRBJ1-2, with 7 nucleotides matching TRBD1. V dropped 3 bases and J dropped 7; count of bases not matched to a gene: 11. The CDR3 runs 14 residues. Germline loops: CDR1 GTSNPN, CDR2 SVGIG (reference sequence). In DNA, the CDR3 is TGTGCCTGGAGCGAGGGACAGACCAGCCCTGGCTACACCTTC. Amino acids: CAWSEGQTSPGYTF. The whole variable domain, filled in from reference TRBV30 and TRBJ1-2, reads SQTIHQWPATLVQPVGSPLSLECTVEGTSNPNLYWYRQAAGRGLQLLFYSVGIGQISSEVPQNLSASRPQDRQFILSSKKLLLSDSGFYLCAWSEGQTSPGYTFGSGTRLTVV.

The rearrangement uses TRBV5-1 and TRBJ1-1, with 8 bases aligning to TRBD1. The CDR3 has 14 amino acids. The V gene end was trimmed by 4 bases and the J gene end by 5 bases; junction bases not matched to a gene: 7. Germline V CDR1 and CDR2: SGHRS, YFSETQ. The CDR3 region has the DNA TGCGCCAGCAGCCAACCGGACAGGGCGACTGAAGCTTTCTTT. Amino acid sequence: CASSQPDRATEAFF.

This chain joins TRBV30 and TRBJ2-7, with 9 nucleotides matching TRBD1. The germline CDR1 and CDR2 sequences are GTSNPN and SVGIG (reference sequence). CDR3 length equals 13 residues. J lost 7 bases, V lost 2 bases, and 6 bases had no gene match. CDR3 in DNA: TGTGCCTGGAGTAAACAGGGGGCGCGAGAGCAGTACTTC. It translates to CAWSKQGAREQYF.

The CDR3 region has the DNA TGTGCCAGCAGCTCCTCCCGGGACAGGGGGGCCTACGAGCAGTACTTC. Translating it yields CASSSSRDRGAYEQYF. The chain is built from TRBV7-9 and TRBJ2-7; 11 bases line up with TRBD1. Germline V gene data show CDR1 as SEHNR and CDR2 as FQNEAQ (reference sequence). The V segment lost 4 bases and the J segment 2 bases; nucleotides outside the gene matches: 7. CDR3 length equals 16 residues.

The gene calls are TRBV27 and TRBJ1-2; TRBD1 aligns across 9 bases. The V gene end was trimmed by 5 bases and the J gene end by 5 bases; junction bases not matched to a gene: 6. Germline V lookup: CDR1 MNHEY, CDR2 SMNVEV (reference sequence). This CDR3 has 14 amino acids. The DNA of the CDR3 is TGTGCCAGCAGTCCCCTCGGACAGGGGTATGGCTACACCTTC. Its protein product is CASSPLGQGYGYTF.

The rearrangement joins TRBV27 to TRBJ2-7; D ambiguous. The CDR3 consists of 14 residues. Germline V gives CDR1 MNHEY, CDR2 SMNVEV (reference sequence). V was clipped by 6 bases and J by 2 bases, with 14 bases between them. CDR3 protein: CASSQTPGTYEQYF. The DNA for the CDR3 is TGTGCCAGCAGCCAAACCCCCGGTACCTACGAGCAGTACTTC.